The T cell receptor beta chain under discussion was sequenced for a study of shared T cell receptors in the human thymus. The table came from immunoSEQ multiplex PCR; TCRdb's copy has only in-frame clones and leaves some out. The sample lists hundreds of thousands of clones; 70% to 90% were seen once. This same sample was also part of a study on human thymus T cells. This second study says: Among the donors, all were healthy Finnish infants having corrective surgery for congenital heart defects. Resected material from corrective heart surgery provided the thymus tissue analysed.

Sequenced material: thymocytes. This receptor was taken from a boy in the first two years of life with a congenital heart defect.

The CDR3 DNA reads TGTGCCATCAGTGAGGCCGACAGCCAAGAGACCCAGTACTTC. It yields the protein CAISEADSQETQYF. The chain combines TRBV10-3 with TRBJ2-5; D perhaps matches TRBD1 (5 bases). CDR3 length: 14 amino acids. Trimming removed 2 bases at V and 1 base at J, with 8 bases between. Germline V gives CDR1 ENHRY, CDR2 SYGVKD.